The rows below give T cell receptor beta chains drawn from one sample of a study of T cells in pancreatic ductal adenocarcinoma. Using immunoSEQ multiplex PCR, the repertoire was profiled, and TCRdb retains in-frame clones only, with some absent. This table has roughly 9,500 clones, under 90% appearing once. Sequencing was done on a sample of PBMCs. These receptors were obtained from a human donor with pancreatic ductal adenocarcinoma. Each CDR3 is given with its conserved first and last residue. The order of the fields is J gene, V gene, CDR3 protein.

>TRBJ1-3|TRBV19
CASSINRQAGNTIYF
>TRBJ2-1|TRBV5-4
CASSLREYNEQFF
>TRBJ1-2|TRBV7-2
CASSLRQGINYGYTF
>TRBJ1-2|TRBV5-6
CASSRTGTGGYGYTF
>TRBJ1-5|TRBV28
CASSLGQANQPQHF
>TRBJ2-7|TRBV4-3
CASSHGQGLYEQYF
>TRBJ2-2|TRBV28
CASSSGGGPYLNTGELFF
>TRBJ2-3|TRBV7-2
CASSLAPWEAQYF
>TRBJ1-1|TRBV5-1
CASRWGDRTEAFF
>TRBJ1-6|TRBV7-2
CASSLKEISPLHF
>TRBJ2-1|TRBV5-5
CASSLTGVAVNEQFF
>TRBJ1-1|TRBV7-9
CASTPKNTEAFF
>TRBJ1-2|TRBV11-1
CASSRQDRGYGYTF
>TRBJ2-7|TRBV6-6
CASSYPRGSGSTGTYF
>TRBJ1-4|TRBV10-1
CASSEPRRTGSSATNEKLFF
>TRBJ2-7|TRBV28
CASSPLLGEQYF
>TRBJ2-5|TRBV10-3
CAISPHRKIRGTQYF